A selection of T cell receptor beta chains follows, all from one sample in a study of T-cell reconstitution after alpha-beta-depleted transplantation in children. TCRdb re-analysed the PCR reads in MiXCR, keeping a single row per CDR3 protein. This table has 150,000 to 250,000 distinct CDR3 sequences, roughly 15% appearing once. This sample comprised PBMCs from the stem cell graft donor, obtained from the stem cell graft. Every receptor here comes from a human donor who donated a stem cell graft to a child with acute lymphoblastic leukemia. Both conserved end residues are part of each CDR3. The D gene is left open where the match is weak. Size values are once, few and many counts, or a class for expanded clones, and some rows have none.

j_call v_call clone_size d_call cdr3_nt cdr3_aa
TRBJ2-7 TRBV11-2 many TRBD2 TGTGCCAGCAGCTCCCGGGTAGCGGGAACCTCCGAGCAGTACTTC CASSSRVAGTSEQYF
TRBJ2-1 TRBV5-1 many . TGCGCCAGCAGCGTGCTTCGGAATGAGCAGTTCTTC CASSVLRNEQFF
TRBJ2-3 TRBV5-1 . TRBD2 TGCGCCAGCAGCTTGGGCCTAGCGGGAGCAGTTACGCAGTATTTT CASSLGLAGAVTQYF
TRBJ2-1 TRBV10-3 few TRBD2 TGTGCCATCAGTGAAGCAGGTGGGCTAGCGGAAAATGAGCAGTTCTTC CAISEAGGLAENEQFF
TRBJ1-4 TRBV5-1 few . TGCGCCAGCAACCTTTGGGGGGGAGGCAGCGAAAAACTGTTTTTT CASNLWGGGSEKLFF
TRBJ2-6 TRBV10-3 many . TGTGCCCCCACGCCGAACAGCCGATACTCTGGGGCCAACGTCCTGACTTTC CAPTPNSRYSGANVLTF
TRBJ2-1 TRBV19 many . TGTGCCAGTAGTACAAACAGGGAGTACAATGAGCAGTTCTTC CASSTNREYNEQFF
TRBJ2-3 TRBV2 . TRBD2 TGTGCCGGGGGACTAGCGGACACAGATACGCAGTATTTT CAGGLADTDTQYF
TRBJ2-1 TRBV5-1 many . TGCGCCAGCAGCTTGGACAGGGCAACTCACAATGAGCAGTTCTTC CASSLDRATHNEQFF
TRBJ1-1 TRBV5-6 many TRBD1 TGTGCCAGCAGCTTTCAAAACCAGGGGGCTAGTGAAGCTTTCTTT CASSFQNQGASEAFF
TRBJ2-5 TRBV5-1 many TRBD1 TGCGCCAGCAGCGGCGGACAGGGCCAAGAGACCCAGTACTTC CASSGGQGQETQYF
TRBJ2-2 TRBV5-1 many TRBD1 TGCGCCAGCAGGGGACAGGGGGTCGACACCGGGGAGCTGTTTTTT CASRGQGVDTGELFF
TRBJ2-2 TRBV7-8 many TRBD1 TGTGCCAGCAGACCGACAGGGGCGGGCACCGGGGAGCTGTTTTTT CASRPTGAGTGELFF
TRBJ1-5 TRBV6-1 many TRBD1 TGTGCCAGCAGTGACCCGACAGGGTTAAATCAGCCCCAGCATTTT CASSDPTGLNQPQHF
TRBJ2-5 TRBV29-1 many . TGCAGCGCCGACACGGAAAAGGACTTC CSADTEKDF
TRBJ2-3 TRBV11-3 many TRBD1 TGTGCCAGCAGCTCCCCGGACAGGGTGAATACGCAGTATTTT CASSSPDRVNTQYF
TRBJ1-1 TRBV7-9 many TRBD1 TGTGCCAGCAGCCACAGGACAGGCGGTCATATGAACACTGAAGCTTTCTTT CASSHRTGGHMNTEAFF
TRBJ2-2 TRBV7-9 few . TGTGCCAGCAGGCTGGCCCCCCATGACACCGGGGAGCTGTTTTTT CASRLAPHDTGELFF
TRBJ2-1 TRBV5-6 . . TGTGCCAGCAAAGGGGAGAGCTCCTACAATGAGCAGTTCTTC CASKGESSYNEQFF
TRBJ2-7 TRBV12-3/TRBV12-4 many TRBD2 TGTGCCAGCAGTTTCCTAGCGGGGCCCGGCGAGCAGTACTTC CASSFLAGPGEQYF
TRBJ2-7 TRBV5-1 many . TGCGCCAGCAGCCCGGACGGGGGATCCAGGGCCGAGCAGTACTTC CASSPDGGSRAEQYF
TRBJ2-1 TRBV3-1 many TRBD2 TGTGCCAGCAGCCAAGATGTAACTAGCGGGAAAAATGAGCAGTTCTTC CASSQDVTSGKNEQFF
TRBJ2-5 TRBV20-1 many TRBD2 TGCAGTGCTAGTAACGAGGCGCGGGAGCAATTAGAGACCCAGTACTTC CSASNEAREQLETQYF
TRBJ2-2 TRBV27 . . TGTGCCAGCCAGATGGCGCGCACCGGGGAGCTGTTTTTT CASQMARTGELFF
TRBJ1-1 TRBV20-1 many . TGCAGTGCTAGAGATAGGGGACGGGGAGGAACTGAAGCTTTCTTT CSARDRGRGGTEAFF
TRBJ1-5 TRBV10-3 many TRBD1 TGTGCCATCAGTGACCAGGGGGCGAGCAATCAGCCCCAGCATTTT CAISDQGASNQPQHF
TRBJ1-3 TRBV11-2 few . TGTGCCAGCAGCGATAAAAGAGGCTCTGGAAACACCATATATTTT CASSDKRGSGNTIYF
TRBJ2-1 TRBV5-1 many . TGCGCCAGCAGCTTGTCAGGGCCCCATTCCAACAATGAGCAGTTCTTC CASSLSGPHSNNEQFF
TRBJ2-7 TRBV5-1 many . TGCGCCAGCAGCTTGGAGTCCTACGAGCAGTACTTC CASSLESYEQYF
TRBJ2-1 TRBV12-3/TRBV12-4 many TRBD1 TGTGCCAGCAGGTCCCGACAGGGGGCGTACAATGAGCAGTTCTTC CASRSRQGAYNEQFF
TRBJ1-5 TRBV5-1 many TRBD1 TGCGCCAGCAGCTTGGCAGGGGGCCATCAGCCCCAGCATTTT CASSLAGGHQPQHF
TRBJ1-3 TRBV28 . . TGTGCCAGCCGCCCAGCGGTCGACTCTGGAAACACCATATATTTT CASRPAVDSGNTIYF
TRBJ2-3 TRBV5-6 . . TGTGCCAGCAGCTTCGGGACTGCCACAGATACGCAGTATTTT CASSFGTATDTQYF
TRBJ2-7 TRBV7-2 few . TGTGCCAGCACCCCCTGGCAGCTCCCCTACGAGCAGTACTTC CASTPWQLPYEQYF
TRBJ2-2 TRBV27 . . TGTGCCAGCAGTTTATTACGGCCCCTTAAAGTCCGGGGCACCGGGGAGCTGTTTTTT CASSLLRPLKVRGTGELFF
TRBJ2-3 TRBV5-1 many . TGCGCCAGCACCATTAACCCTAGCACAGATACGCAGTATTTT CASTINPSTDTQYF